The clone carrying this TCR beta chain was found once. This specimen comes from a study of siplizumab effects on memory and regulatory T cells. The assay was immunoSEQ multiplex PCR, and TCRdb's table has in-frame clones only and misses some. Of tens of thousands of clones listed, 89% are singletons. Germline lookup yields CDR1 SGDLS and CDR2 YYNGEE. This CDR3 is 15 amino acids long. This sequence originates from a human donor in good health. Material: naive CD4+ T cells sorted from blood. V is TRBV9 and J is TRBJ2-5; a weak D match, TRBD2 (6 bases). The DNA end lines up better with TRBJ2-7; the J call may be wrong. CDR3 nucleotide sequence: TGTGCCAGCAGCGCGACAGCGGGCATCGGAGCCGAGCAGTACTTC. Its protein is CASSATAGIGAEQYF.